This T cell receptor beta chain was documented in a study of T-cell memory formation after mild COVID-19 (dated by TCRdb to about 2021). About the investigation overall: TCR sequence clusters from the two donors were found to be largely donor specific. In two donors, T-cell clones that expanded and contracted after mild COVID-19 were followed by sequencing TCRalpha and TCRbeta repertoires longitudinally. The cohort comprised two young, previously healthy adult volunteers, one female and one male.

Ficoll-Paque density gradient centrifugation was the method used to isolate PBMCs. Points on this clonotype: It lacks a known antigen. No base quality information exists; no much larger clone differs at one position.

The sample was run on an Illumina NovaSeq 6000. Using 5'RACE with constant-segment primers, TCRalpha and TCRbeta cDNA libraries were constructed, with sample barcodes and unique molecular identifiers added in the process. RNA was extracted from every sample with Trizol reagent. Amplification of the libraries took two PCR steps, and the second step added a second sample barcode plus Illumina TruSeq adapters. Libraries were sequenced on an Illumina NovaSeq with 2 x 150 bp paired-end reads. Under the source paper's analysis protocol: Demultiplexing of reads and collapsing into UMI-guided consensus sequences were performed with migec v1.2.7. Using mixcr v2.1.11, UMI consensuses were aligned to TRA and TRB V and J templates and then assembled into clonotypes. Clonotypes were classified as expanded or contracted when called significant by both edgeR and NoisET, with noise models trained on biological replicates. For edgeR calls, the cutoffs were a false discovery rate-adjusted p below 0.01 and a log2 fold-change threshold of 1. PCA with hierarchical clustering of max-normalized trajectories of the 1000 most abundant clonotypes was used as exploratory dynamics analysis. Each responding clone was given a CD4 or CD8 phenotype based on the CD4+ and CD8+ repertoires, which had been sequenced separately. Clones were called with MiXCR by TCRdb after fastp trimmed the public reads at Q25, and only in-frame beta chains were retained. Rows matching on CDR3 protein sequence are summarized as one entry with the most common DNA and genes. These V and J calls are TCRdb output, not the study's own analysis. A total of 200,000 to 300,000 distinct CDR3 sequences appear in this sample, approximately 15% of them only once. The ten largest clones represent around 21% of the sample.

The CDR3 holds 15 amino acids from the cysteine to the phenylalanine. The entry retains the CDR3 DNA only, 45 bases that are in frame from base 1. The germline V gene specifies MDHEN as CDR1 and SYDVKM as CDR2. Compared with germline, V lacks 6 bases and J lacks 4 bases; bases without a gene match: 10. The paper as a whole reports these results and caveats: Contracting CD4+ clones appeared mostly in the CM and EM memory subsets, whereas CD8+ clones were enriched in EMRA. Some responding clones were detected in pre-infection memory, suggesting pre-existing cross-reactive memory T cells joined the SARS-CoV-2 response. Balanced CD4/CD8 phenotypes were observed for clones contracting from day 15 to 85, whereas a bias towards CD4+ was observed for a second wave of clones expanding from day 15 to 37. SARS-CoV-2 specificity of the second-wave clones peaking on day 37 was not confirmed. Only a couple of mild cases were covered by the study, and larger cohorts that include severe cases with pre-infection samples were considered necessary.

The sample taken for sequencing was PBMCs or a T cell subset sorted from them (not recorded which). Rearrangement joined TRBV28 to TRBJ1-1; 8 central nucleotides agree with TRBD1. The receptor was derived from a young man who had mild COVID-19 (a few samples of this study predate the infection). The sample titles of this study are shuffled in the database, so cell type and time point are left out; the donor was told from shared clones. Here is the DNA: TGTGCCAGCAGCACAGGGGGGGGTCGGGGCACTGAAGCTTTCTTT. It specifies CASSTGGGRGTEAFF.